Sequencing of this T cell receptor (beta chain) was carried out in a study of blood T cell repertoires in COVID-19. Across the whole study: Acute-phase and convalescent COVID-19 samples originated in the United States, Italy and Spain. Nucleic acid was either cDNA or gDNA, and it came from T cells, B-cell-depleted T cells, or PBMCs.

Authors' data handling: Nucleated cell counts were estimated from reference gene primer amplification. The data were produced by immunoSEQ multiplex PCR, yet TCRdb's version contains in-frame clones alone and is incomplete. The V and J calls and clone size were taken over from that table, and D and trimming were inferred from the DNA. The sample holds roughly 200,000 clones, about 76% seen once. This clone was found once. The V end lost 2 bases, the J end lost 5 bases, and 18 bases lay between the germline ends. The germline gives CDR1 MNHEY, CDR2 SVGAGI. CDR3 length: 16 amino acids. This TCR derives from a woman aged 50 to 60 with active or convalescent COVID-19. Material: peripheral blood. V gene TRBV6-5 combines with J gene TRBJ1-2, with a weak D call TRBD1 (5 bases). The CDR3 region is CASSYLWGGVGYGYTF. In nucleotides, the CDR3 is TGTGCCAGCAGTTACCTCTGGGGGGGTGTGGGTTATGGCTACACCTTC.